This T cell receptor beta chain was documented in a study of chemoradiotherapy in HPV16-positive cancers. The assay was immunoSEQ multiplex PCR, and TCRdb's table has in-frame clones only and misses some. The sample records roughly 70,000 clones, 88% being singletons. With V trimmed by 0 bases and J by 0 bases, 11 bases remained unmatched. The CDR3 loop spans 18 amino acids. Germline lookup yields CDR1 SGHTS and CDR2 YDEGEE. The gene calls are TRBV5-8 and TRBJ2-5, with TRBD1 identical over 7 bases. The receptor was isolated from a human donor with HPV-associated anogenital cancer. This specimen was blood, taken from a patient who underwent chemoradiotherapy. CDR3 nucleotides: TGTGCCAGCAGCTTGGCCAGCAGGGGGAATACTCACCAAGAGACCCAGTACTTC. The encoded protein is CASSLASRGNTHQETQYF.